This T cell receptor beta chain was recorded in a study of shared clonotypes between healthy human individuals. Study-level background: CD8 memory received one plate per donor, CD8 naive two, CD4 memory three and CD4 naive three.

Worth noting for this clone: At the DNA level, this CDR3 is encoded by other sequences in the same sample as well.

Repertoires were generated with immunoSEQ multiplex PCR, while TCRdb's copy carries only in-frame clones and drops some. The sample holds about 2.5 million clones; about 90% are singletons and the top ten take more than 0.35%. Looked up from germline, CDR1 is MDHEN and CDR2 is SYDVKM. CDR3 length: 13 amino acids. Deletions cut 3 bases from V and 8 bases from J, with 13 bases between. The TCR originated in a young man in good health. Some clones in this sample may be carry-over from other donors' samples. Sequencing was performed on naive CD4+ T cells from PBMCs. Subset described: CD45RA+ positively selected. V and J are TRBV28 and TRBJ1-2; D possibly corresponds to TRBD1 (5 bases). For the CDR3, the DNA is TGTGCCAGCAGTTTGGCAGGGTCACGGGGCTACACCTTC. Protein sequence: CASSLAGSRGYTF.